The clone carrying this T cell receptor (beta chain) was seen once. The data stem from a study of blood T cell repertoires in COVID-19. Germline lookup yields CDR1 KGHSH and CDR2 LQKENI. Trimming removed 3 bases at V and 5 bases at J, with 19 bases between. The CDR3 consists of 16 residues. Only in-frame clones appear in the TCRdb table, and some are missing; sequencing was by immunoSEQ multiplex PCR. The sample includes some 83,000 clones, roughly nine tenths seen only once; the top ten take more than 15%. The V and J genes are TRBV18 and TRBJ2-5, with a tentative D call TRBD1 (6 bases). The sequence derives from a man at least 80 years old in a cohort sampled during active COVID-19. The source material was peripheral blood. The CDR3 bases are TGTGCCAGCTCACCTTCCCTTTTACAGGGTTGGGAGACCCAGTACTTC. The encoded protein is CASSPSLLQGWETQYF.